The 17 T cell receptor beta chains below all came from one sample that was sequenced in a study of a mutant IDH1 vaccine in newly diagnosed glioma. As to time point: baseline, week 1 (first vaccination visit). Described treatment: pre-vaccination baseline after standard-of-care therapy. Using immunoSEQ multiplex PCR, the repertoire was profiled, and TCRdb retains in-frame clones only, with some absent. The table lists about 51,000 clones, about three quarters of them singletons. Specimen: PBMCs, collected from a glioma patient treated with radiotherapy, temozolomide or both. The receptors stem from a woman in her 40s with glioma.

The V gene is TRBV5-6, the J gene TRBJ2-5; 11 nucleotides align to TRBD2. The V segment lost 6 bases and the J segment 4 bases; nucleotides outside the gene matches: 20. CDR3 length: 19 residues. Germline lookup yields CDR1 SGHDT and CDR2 YYEEEE. The CDR3 region is CASTVGGGLLAGDGETQYF. In nucleotides, the CDR3 is TGTGCCAGCACCGTTGGGGGGGGACTACTAGCGGGGGATGGAGAGACCCAGTACTTC.

The table lists this clone with a count of one. The chain is built from TRBV6-6 and TRBJ1-5, with 10 bases fitting TRBD1. The CDR3 runs to 14 residues. With V trimmed by 7 bases and J by 6 bases, 6 bases remained unmatched. Germline CDR1 MNHNY, CDR2 SVGAGI (reference sequence). The CDR3: CASIETGGFQPQHF. In DNA form, the CDR3 reads TGTGCCAGCATTGAGACAGGGGGCTTTCAGCCCCAGCATTTT.

The chain employs TRBV6-5 and TRBJ2-7, with 12 bases lining up with TRBD1. The CDR3 spans 15 residues. The germline V gene has CDR1 MNHEY and CDR2 SVGAGI. J lost 3 bases, V lost 6 bases, and 6 bases had no gene match. DNA for the CDR3: TGTGCCAGCAGCCCCGGGACAGGGGGCCTCTACGAGCAGTACTTC. Its translation is CASSPGTGGLYEQYF.

This chain uses TRBV13 with TRBJ2-5; D is undetermined. Germline V CDR1 and CDR2: PRHDT, FYEKMQ (reference sequence). The V end lost 3 bases, the J end lost 14 bases, and 16 bases lay between the germline ends. This CDR3 region has 12 residues. Here the CDR3 reads CASSFLPHCLYF. CDR3 bases: TGTGCCAGCAGCTTTTTACCCCATTGCCTTTACTTC.

The chain has TRBV7-2 and TRBJ2-3, with D unresolved. CDR3 length equals 12 residues. V was clipped by 5 bases and J by 5 bases, with 8 bases between them. Germline CDR1 SGHTA, CDR2 FQGNSA. The CDR3 bases are TGTGCCAGCAGCCCCCTCAGAGATACGCAGTATTTT. It yields the protein CASSPLRDTQYF.

The V gene is TRBV5-1, the J gene TRBJ2-5, with D possibly TRBD2 on 5 matching bases. Trimming removed 2 bases at V and 5 bases at J, with 13 bases between. The CDR3 contains 14 residues. Germline V gene data show CDR1 as SGHRS and CDR2 as YFSETQ. The CDR3 nucleotides read TGCGCCAGCAGCTTTCGAACCCGAGGGGAGACCCAGTACTTC. Protein sequence: CASSFRTRGETQYF.

This chain links TRBV6-5 with TRBJ2-1; no firm D call. Germline lookup yields CDR1 MNHEY and CDR2 SVGAGI. This CDR3 is 13 amino acids long. V shed 0 bases and J shed 5 bases, with 5 bases lying between them. CDR3 in amino acids: CASSYSRDNEQFF. CDR3 nucleotide sequence: TGTGCCAGCAGTTACTCTCGGGACAATGAGCAGTTCTTC.

The chain links TRBV9 to TRBJ1-1; D is perhaps TRBD1 (5 bases). Per the germline V gene, CDR1 is SGDLS and CDR2 is YYNGEE. The CDR3 totals 12 residues. V lost 7 bases and J 1 base, leaving 8 bases between the germline ends. This chain's CDR3 is CASGAGNTEAFF. The CDR3 DNA follows: TGTGCCAGCGGGGCAGGGAACACTGAAGCTTTCTTT.

The chain joins TRBV29-1 to TRBJ2-7; a weak D match, TRBD1 (6 bases). Trimming left V 3 bases short and J 3 bases short, with 6 bases between. The CDR3 covers 11 residues. Looked up from germline, CDR1 is SQVTM and CDR2 is ANQGSEA. This CDR3 is CSVDRGYEQYF. CDR3 nucleotide sequence: TGCAGCGTTGACAGGGGCTACGAGCAGTACTTC.

The rearrangement uses TRBV7-8 and TRBJ1-1; D gene ambiguous. Trimming stripped 5 bases from V and 0 bases from J, with 7 bases between. CDR1 is SGHVS and CDR2 is FQNEAQ in the germline V gene. This CDR3 has 13 amino acids. CDR3 region: CASSQTMNTEAFF. CDR3 sequence (DNA): TGTGCCAGCAGCCAAACCATGAACACTGAAGCTTTCTTT.

Only one count was recorded for this clone. The chain uses TRBV12-5 and TRBJ1-2; no firm D call. Germline V lookup: CDR1 LGHNT, CDR2 FRNRAP. There are 15 residues in the CDR3. Trimming left V 0 bases short and J 4 bases short, with 12 bases between. The CDR3 reads CASGLVKGAGYGYTF. In DNA, the CDR3 is TGTGCTAGTGGTTTGGTAAAGGGAGCAGGCTATGGCTACACCTTC.

The chain couples TRBV5-1 to TRBJ1-3; a weak D match, TRBD1 (5 bases). V dropped 7 bases and J dropped 4 bases, with 15 bases sitting between them. CDR1 SGHRS and CDR2 YFSETQ come from the germline V gene. There are 14 residues in the CDR3. CDR3 residues: CASSYGREGNTIYF. The CDR3, as DNA: TGCGCCAGCTCCTACGGCAGGGAAGGAAACACCATATATTTT. Combining the CDR3 with reference TRBV5-1 and TRBJ1-3 gives the whole variable domain KAGVTQTPRYLIKTRGQQVTLSCSPISGHRSVSWYQQTPGQGLQFLFEYFSETQRNKGNFPGRFSGRQFSNSRSEMNVSTLELGDSALYLCASSYGREGNTIYFGEGSWLTVV.

V usage is TRBV6-1 and J usage is TRBJ2-7, with D perhaps being TRBD1 or TRBD2 (6 bases each). Trimming removed 5 bases at V and 0 bases at J, with 14 bases between. From germline, CDR1 is MNHNS and CDR2 SASEGT. The CDR3 has 15 residues. This CDR3 is CASSPQGAGSYEQYF. As DNA, the CDR3 is TGTGCCAGCAGTCCACAGGGAGCGGGCTCCTACGAGCAGTACTTC.

The chain employs TRBV6-1 and TRBJ2-2, with 10 bases that match TRBD2. Trimming at V came to 6 bases and at J to 5 bases, leaving 6 bases not matched to a gene. CDR1 and CDR2 from the germline V gene are MNHNS and SASEGT. The CDR3 is made up of 15 amino acids. The CDR3 loop reads CASSQRGGGTGELFF. CDR3 bases: TGTGCCAGCAGCCAGCGGGGGGGCGGGACCGGGGAGCTGTTTTTT.

The rearrangement links TRBV5-1 to TRBJ2-3, with D hard to call. The V gene's germline CDR1 is SGHRS and CDR2 YFSETQ. V was clipped by 1 base and J by 4 bases, with 7 bases between them. CDR3 length equals 13 residues. The CDR3 nucleotides are TGCGCCAGCAGCTTGAGTGGAGCAGATACGCAGTATTTT. Its translation: CASSLSGADTQYF.

This chain connects TRBV6-4 to TRBJ2-3; TRBD2 aligns across 10 bases. Germline trimming cut 3 bases from V and 1 base from J; bases unmatched to any gene: 10. Germline CDR1 reads MRHNA; CDR2 reads SNTAGT. The CDR3 length is 18 residues. DNA for the CDR3: TGTGCCAGCAGTGAACTAGCGAGCGGGGGGGCCGGCACAGATACGCAGTATTTT. Translated, it gives CASSELASGGAGTDTQYF.

This clone was picked up a small number of times. J is TRBJ2-7 and V is TRBV18, with 10 bases identical to TRBD2. After removal of 2 bases from V and 3 bases from J, the junction contained 4 bases not matched to a gene. This CDR3 is built from 15 residues. Looked up from germline, CDR1 is KGHSH and CDR2 is LQKENI. CDR3 in amino acids: CASSPGLAGDYEQYF. DNA for the CDR3: TGTGCCAGCTCACCAGGGCTAGCGGGGGACTACGAGCAGTACTTC.